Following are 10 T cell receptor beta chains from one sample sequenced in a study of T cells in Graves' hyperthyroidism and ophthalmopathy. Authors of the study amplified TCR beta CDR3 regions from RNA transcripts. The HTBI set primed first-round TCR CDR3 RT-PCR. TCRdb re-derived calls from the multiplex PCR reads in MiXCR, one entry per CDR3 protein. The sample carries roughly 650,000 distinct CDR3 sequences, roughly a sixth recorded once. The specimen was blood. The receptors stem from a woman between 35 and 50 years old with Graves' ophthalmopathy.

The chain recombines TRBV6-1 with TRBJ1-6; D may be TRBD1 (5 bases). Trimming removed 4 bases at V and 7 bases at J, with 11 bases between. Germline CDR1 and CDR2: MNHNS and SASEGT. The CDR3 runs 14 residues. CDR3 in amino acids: CASSGARENSPLHF. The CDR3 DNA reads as TGTGCCAGCAGTGGGGCCAGGGAGAATTCACCCCTCCACTTT.

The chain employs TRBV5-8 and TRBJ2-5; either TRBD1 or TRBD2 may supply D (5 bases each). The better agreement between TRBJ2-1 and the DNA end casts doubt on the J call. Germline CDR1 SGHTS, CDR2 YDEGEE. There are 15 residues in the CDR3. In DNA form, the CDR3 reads TGTGCCAGCAGCCTCTGGGCAGGGACCCAAGAGACCCAGTTCTTC. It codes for CASSLWAGTQETQFF.

The CDR3: CASSIPGQGASGYTF. In nucleotides, the CDR3 is TGTGCCAGCAGTATTCCGGGACAGGGGGCATCTGGCTACACCTTC. The chain recombines TRBV2 with TRBJ1-2; TRBD1 agrees at 12 bases. CDR1 and CDR2 (germline): SNHLY, FYNNEI. V gave up 5 bases and J gave up 7 bases; unmatched junction bases: 8. The CDR3 totals 15 residues.

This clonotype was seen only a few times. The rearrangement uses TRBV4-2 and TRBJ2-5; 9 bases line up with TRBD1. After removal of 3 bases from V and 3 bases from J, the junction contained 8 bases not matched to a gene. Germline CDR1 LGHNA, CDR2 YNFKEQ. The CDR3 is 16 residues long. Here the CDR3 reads CASSQGHRGREETQYF. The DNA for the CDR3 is TGTGCCAGCAGCCAGGGTCACAGGGGGCGCGAAGAGACCCAGTACTTC.

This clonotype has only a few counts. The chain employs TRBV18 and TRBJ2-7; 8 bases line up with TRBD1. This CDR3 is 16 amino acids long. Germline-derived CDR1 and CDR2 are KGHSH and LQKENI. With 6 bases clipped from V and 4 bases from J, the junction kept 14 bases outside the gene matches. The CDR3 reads CASSPNLGQGSYEQYF. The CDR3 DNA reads TGTGCCAGCTCCCCAAATCTCGGACAGGGTTCATACGAGCAGTACTTC.

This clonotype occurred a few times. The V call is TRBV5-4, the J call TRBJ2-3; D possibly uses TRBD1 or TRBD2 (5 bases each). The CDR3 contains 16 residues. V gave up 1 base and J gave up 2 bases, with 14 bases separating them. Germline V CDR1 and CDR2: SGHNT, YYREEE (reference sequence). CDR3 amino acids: CASSLKASGTTDTQYF. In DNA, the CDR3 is TGTGCCAGCAGCTTGAAGGCTAGTGGGACCACAGATACGCAGTATTTT.

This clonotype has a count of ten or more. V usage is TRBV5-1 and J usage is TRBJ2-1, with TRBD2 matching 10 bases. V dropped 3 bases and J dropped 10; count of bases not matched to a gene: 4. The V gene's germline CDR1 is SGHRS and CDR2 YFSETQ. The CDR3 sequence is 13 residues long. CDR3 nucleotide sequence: TGCGCCAGCAGCTCTCTGACTAGCGGGGAGCAGTTCTTC. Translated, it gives CASSSLTSGEQFF.

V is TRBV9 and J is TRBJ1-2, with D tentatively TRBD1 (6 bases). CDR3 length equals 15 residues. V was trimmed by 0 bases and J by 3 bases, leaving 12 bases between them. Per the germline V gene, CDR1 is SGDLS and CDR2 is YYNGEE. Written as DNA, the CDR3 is TGTGCCAGCAGCGTAGAGGCGACAGGTGACTATGGCTACACCTTC. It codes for CASSVEATGDYGYTF. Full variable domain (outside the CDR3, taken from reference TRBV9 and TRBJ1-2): DSGVTQTPKHLITATGQRVTLRCSPRSGDLSVYWYQQSLDQGLQFLIQYYNGEERAKGNILERFSAQQFPDLHSELNLSSLELGDSALYFCASSVEATGDYGYTFGSGTRLTVV.

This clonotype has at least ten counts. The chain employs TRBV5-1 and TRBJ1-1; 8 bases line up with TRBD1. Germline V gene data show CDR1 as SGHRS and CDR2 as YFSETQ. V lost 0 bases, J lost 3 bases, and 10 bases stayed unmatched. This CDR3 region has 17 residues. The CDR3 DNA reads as TGCGCCAGCAGCTTGGTGACAGGGGTGGGGCTGGACACTGAAGCTTTCTTT. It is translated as CASSLVTGVGLDTEAFF.

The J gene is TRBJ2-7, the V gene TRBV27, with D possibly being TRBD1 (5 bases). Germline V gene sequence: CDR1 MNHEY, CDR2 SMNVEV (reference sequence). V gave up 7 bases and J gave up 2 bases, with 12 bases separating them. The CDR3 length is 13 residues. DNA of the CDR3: TGTGCCAGCAAGTGGCAGGGCACCTACGAGCAGTACTTC. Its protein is CASKWQGTYEQYF.